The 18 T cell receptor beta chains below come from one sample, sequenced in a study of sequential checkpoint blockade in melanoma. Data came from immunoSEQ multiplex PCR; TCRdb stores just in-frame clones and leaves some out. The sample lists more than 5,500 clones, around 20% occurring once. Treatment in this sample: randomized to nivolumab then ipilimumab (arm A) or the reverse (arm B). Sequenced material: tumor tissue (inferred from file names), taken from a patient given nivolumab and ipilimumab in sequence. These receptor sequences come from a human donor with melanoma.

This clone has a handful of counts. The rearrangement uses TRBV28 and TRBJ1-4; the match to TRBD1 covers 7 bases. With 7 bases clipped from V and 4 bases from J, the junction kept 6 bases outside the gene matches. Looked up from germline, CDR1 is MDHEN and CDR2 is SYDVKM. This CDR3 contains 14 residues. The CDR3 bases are TGTGCCAGCAACACCGGGACAGTTAATGAAAAACTGTTTTTT. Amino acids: CASNTGTVNEKLFF.

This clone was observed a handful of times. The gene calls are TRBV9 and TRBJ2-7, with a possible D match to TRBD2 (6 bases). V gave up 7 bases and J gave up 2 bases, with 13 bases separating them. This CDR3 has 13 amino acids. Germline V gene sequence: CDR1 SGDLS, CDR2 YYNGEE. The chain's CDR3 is CASHLGGTYEQYF. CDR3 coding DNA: TGTGCCAGCCACTTGGGCGGGACCTACGAGCAGTACTTC.

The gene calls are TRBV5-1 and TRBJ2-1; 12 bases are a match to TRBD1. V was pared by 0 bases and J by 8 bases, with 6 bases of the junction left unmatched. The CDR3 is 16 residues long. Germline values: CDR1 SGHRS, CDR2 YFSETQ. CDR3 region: CASSLVGTGGADEQFF. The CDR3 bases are TGCGCCAGCAGCTTGGTCGGGACAGGGGGCGCGGATGAGCAGTTCTTC.

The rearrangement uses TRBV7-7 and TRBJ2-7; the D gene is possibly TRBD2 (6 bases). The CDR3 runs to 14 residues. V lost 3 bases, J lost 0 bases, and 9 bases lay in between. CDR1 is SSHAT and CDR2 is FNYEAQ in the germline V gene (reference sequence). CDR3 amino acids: CASSFVGGSYEQYF. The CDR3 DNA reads TGTGCCAGCAGCTTTGTCGGGGGCTCCTACGAGCAGTACTTC. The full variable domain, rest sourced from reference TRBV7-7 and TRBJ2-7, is GAGVSQSPRYKVTKRGQDVTLRCDPISSHATLYWYQQALGQGPEFLTYFNYEAQPDKSGLPSDRFSAERPEGSISTLTIQRTEQRDSAMYRCASSFVGGSYEQYFGPGTRLTVT.

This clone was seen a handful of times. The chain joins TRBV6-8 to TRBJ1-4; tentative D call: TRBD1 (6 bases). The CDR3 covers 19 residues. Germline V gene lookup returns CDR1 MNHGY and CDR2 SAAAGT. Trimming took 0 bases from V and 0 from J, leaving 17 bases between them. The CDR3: CASSYSPTPGQTTNEKLFF. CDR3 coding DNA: TGTGCCAGCAGTTACTCTCCAACCCCGGGACAAACAACTAATGAAAAACTGTTTTTT.

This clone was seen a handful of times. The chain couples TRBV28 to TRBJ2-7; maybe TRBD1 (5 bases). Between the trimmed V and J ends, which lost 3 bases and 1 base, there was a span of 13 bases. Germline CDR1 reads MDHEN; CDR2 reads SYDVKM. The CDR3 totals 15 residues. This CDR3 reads CASSFSWQGSYEQYF. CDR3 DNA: TGTGCCAGCAGTTTTAGCTGGCAGGGTTCCTACGAGCAGTACTTC.

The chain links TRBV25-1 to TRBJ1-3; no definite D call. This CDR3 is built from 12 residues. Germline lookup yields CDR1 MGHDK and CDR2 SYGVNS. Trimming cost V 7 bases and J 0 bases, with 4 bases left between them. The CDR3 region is CASISSGNTIYF. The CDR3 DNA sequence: TGTGCCAGCATCAGCTCTGGAAACACCATATATTTT.

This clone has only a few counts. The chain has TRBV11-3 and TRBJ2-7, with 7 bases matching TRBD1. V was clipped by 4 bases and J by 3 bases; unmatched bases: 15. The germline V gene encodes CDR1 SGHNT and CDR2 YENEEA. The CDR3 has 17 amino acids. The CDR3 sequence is CASSSRELGGWVYEQYF. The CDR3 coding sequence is TGTGCCAGCAGCTCGCGAGAGTTAGGGGGCTGGGTCTACGAGCAGTACTTC.

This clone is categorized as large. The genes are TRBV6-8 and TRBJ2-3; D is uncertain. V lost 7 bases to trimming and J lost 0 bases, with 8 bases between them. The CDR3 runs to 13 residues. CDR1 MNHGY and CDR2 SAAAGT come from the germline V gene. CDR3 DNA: TGTGCCAGCATGCCCTCTAGCACAGATACGCAGTATTTT. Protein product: CASMPSSTDTQYF.

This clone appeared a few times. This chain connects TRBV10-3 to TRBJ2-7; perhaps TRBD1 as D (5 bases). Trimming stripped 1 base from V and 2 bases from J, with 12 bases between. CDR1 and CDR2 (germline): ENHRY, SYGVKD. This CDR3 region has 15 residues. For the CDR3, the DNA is TGTGCCATCAGTGAGTTCTCGACAGACCCCTACGAGCAGTACTTC. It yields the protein CAISEFSTDPYEQYF.

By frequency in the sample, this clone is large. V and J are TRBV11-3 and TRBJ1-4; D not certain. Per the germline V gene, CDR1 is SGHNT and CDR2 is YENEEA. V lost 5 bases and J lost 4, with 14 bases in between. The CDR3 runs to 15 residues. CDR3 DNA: TGTGCCAGCAGCCTCTGGGAAGAGGTTAATGAAAAACTGTTTTTT. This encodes CASSLWEEVNEKLFF.

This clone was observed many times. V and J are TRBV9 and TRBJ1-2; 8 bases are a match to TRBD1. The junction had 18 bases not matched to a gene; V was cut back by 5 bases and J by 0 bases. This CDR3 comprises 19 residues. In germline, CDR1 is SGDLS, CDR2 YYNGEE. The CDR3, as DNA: TGTGCCAGCAGTGTCTCCGTCTTACGGGAGACAGGGGCTAACTATGGCTACACCTTC. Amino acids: CASSVSVLRETGANYGYTF.

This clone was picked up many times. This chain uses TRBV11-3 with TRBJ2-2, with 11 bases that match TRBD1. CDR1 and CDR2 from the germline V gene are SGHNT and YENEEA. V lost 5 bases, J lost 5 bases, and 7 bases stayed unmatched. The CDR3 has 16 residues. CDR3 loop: CASSPGQGARTGELFF. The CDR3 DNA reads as TGTGCCAGCAGCCCAGGACAGGGGGCGCGAACCGGGGAGCTGTTTTTT.

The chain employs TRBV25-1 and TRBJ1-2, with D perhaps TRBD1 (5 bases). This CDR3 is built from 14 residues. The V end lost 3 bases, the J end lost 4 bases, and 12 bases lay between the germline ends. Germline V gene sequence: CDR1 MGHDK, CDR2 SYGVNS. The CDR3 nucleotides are TGTGCCAGCAGTGAGCCGGGACTGTTCTATGGCTACACCTTC. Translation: CASSEPGLFYGYTF.

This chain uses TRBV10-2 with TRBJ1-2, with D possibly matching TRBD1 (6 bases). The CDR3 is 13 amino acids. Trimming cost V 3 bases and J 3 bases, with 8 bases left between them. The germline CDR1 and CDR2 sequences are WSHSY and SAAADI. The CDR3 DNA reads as TGCGCCAGCAGTGAACGGACAGACTATGGCTACACCTTC. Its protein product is CASSERTDYGYTF.

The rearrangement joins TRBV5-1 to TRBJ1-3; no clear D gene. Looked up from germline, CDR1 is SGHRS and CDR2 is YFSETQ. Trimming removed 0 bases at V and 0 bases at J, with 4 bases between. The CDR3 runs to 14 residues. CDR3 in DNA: TGCGCCAGCAGCTTGGAGAGCTCTGGAAACACCATATATTTT. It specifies CASSLESSGNTIYF.

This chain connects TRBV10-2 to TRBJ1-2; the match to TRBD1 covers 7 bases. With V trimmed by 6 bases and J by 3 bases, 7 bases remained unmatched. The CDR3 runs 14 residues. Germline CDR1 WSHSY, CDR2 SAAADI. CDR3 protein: CASSVGQAHYGYTF. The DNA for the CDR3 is TGCGCCAGCAGCGTTGGACAGGCTCACTATGGCTACACCTTC.

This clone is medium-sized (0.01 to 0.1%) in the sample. CDR3 sequence (DNA): TGTGCCAGCAGTTACTTTACCGGCGGGCCAACTAATGAAAAACTGTTTTTT. It is translated as CASSYFTGGPTNEKLFF. V is TRBV6-8 and J is TRBJ1-4, with no clear D. CDR3 length equals 17 residues. The V end was cut by 1 base, the J end by 0 bases, with 12 bases between. In germline, CDR1 is MNHGY, CDR2 SAAAGT.